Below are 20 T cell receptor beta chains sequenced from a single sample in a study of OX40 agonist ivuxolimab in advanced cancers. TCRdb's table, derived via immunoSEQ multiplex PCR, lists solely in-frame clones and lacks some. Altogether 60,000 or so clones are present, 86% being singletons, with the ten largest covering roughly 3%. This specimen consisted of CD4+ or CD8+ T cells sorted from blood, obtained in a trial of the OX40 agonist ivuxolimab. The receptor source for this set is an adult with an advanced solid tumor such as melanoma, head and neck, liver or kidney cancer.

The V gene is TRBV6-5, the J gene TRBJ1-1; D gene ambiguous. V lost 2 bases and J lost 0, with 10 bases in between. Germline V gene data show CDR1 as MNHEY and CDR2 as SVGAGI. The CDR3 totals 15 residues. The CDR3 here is CASSYDEEMNTEAFF. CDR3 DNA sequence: TGTGCCAGCAGTTACGATGAGGAAATGAACACTGAAGCTTTCTTT.

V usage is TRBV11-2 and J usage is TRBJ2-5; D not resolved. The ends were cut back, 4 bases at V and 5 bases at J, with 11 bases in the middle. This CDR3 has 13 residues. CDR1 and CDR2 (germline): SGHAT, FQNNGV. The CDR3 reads CASSSTLRETQYF. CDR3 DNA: TGTGCCAGCAGCTCCACGTTGAGGGAGACCCAGTACTTC.

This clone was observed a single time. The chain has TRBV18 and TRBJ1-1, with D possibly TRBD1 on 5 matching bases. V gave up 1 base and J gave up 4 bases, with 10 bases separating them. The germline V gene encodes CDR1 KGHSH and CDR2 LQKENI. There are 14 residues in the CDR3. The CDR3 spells CASSPLGVPTEAFF. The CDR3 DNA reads TGTGCCAGCTCACCACTAGGGGTCCCCACTGAAGCTTTCTTT. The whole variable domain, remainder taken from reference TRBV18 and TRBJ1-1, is NAGVMQNPRHLVRRRGQEARLRCSPMKGHSHVYWYRQLPEEGLKFMVYLQKENIIDESGMPKERFSAEFPKEGPSILRIQQVVRGDSAAYFCASSPLGVPTEAFFGQGTRLTVV.

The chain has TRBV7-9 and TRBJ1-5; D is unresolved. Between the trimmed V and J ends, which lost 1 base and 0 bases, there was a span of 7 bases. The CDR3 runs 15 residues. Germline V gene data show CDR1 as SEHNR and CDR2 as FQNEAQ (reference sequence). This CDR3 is CASSLGLHSNQPQHF. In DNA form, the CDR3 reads TGTGCCAGCAGCTTAGGGTTGCATAGCAATCAGCCCCAGCATTTT.

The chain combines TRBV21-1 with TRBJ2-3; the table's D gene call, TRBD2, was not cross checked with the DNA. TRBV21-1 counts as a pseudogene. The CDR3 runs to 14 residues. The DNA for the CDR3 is TGTGCCAGCACTACCGGGGACTGTTTAGATACGCAGTATTTT. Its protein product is CASTTGDCLDTQYF.

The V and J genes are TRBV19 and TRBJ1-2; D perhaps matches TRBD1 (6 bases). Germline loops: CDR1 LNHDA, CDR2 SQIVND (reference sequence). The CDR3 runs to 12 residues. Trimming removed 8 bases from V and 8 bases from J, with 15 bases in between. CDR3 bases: TGTGCCAGTCTACAGGGCCTGGAGGGCTACACCTTC. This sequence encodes CASLQGLEGYTF.

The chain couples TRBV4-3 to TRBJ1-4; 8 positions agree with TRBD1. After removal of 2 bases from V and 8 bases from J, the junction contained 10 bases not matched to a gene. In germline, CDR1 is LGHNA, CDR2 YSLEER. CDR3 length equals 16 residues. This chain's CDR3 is CASSQSSRGQREKLFF. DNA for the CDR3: TGCGCCAGCAGCCAATCGAGCAGGGGGCAGCGGGAAAAACTGTTTTTT.

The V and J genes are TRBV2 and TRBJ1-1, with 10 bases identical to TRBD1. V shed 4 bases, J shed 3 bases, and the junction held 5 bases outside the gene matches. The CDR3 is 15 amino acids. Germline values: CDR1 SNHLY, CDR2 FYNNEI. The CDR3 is CASSARTGGDTEAFF. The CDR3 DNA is TGTGCCAGCAGTGCACGGACAGGGGGGGACACTGAAGCTTTCTTT.

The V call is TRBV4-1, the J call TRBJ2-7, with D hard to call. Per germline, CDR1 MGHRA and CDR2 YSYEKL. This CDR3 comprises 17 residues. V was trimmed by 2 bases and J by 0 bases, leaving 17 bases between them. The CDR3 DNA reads TGCGCCAGCAGCCAATTTCTCGGATTAATTAGCTCCTACGAGCAGTACTTC. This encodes CASSQFLGLISSYEQYF.

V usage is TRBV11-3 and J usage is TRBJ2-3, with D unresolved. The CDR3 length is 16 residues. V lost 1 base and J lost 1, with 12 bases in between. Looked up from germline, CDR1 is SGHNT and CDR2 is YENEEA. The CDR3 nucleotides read TGTGCCAGCAGCTTAGTTTTAGAGTTGGGCACAGATACGCAGTATTTT. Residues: CASSLVLELGTDTQYF.

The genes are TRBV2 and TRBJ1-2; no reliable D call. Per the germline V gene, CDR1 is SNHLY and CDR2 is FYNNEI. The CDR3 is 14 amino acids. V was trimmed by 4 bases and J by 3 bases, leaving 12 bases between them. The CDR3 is CASSVIETDYGYTF. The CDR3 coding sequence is TGTGCCAGCAGTGTGATAGAAACCGACTATGGCTACACCTTC. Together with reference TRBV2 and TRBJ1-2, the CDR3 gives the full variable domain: EPEVTQTPSHQVTQMGQEVILRCVPISNHLYFYWYRQILGQKVEFLVSFYNNEISEKSEIFDDQFSVERPDGSNFTLKIRSTKLEDSAMYFCASSVIETDYGYTFGSGTRLTVV.

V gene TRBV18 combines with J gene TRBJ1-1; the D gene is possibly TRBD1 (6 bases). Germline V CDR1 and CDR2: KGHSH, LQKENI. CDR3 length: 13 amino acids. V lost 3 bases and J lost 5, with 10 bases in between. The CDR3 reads CASSPSGVTEAFF. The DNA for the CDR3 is TGTGCCAGCTCACCTTCAGGGGTTACTGAAGCTTTCTTT.

The chain's CDR3 is CASSQDGADSLSQHF. CDR3 in DNA: TGCGCCAGCAGCCAAGATGGTGCAGATAGCCTCTCCCAGCATTTT. This rearrangement joins TRBV4-1 to TRBJ1-5; no clear D. Germline values: CDR1 MGHRA, CDR2 YSYEKL. The CDR3 is 15 amino acids. Trimming pared 0 bases from V and 11 bases from J, leaving 17 bases between.

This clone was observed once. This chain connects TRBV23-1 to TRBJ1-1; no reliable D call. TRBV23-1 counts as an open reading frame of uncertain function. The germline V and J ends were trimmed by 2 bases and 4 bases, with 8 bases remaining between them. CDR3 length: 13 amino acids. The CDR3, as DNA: TGCGCCAGCAGTCAACCATTCCCCACTGAAGCTTTCTTT. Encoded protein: CASSQPFPTEAFF.

The DNA for the CDR3 is TGTGCCAGCAGTTATAGCGGATTACACCAAGAGACCCAGTACTTC. Protein: CASSYSGLHQETQYF. The J gene is TRBJ2-5, the V gene TRBV6-5; a possible D gene is TRBD2 (6 bases). The CDR3 contains 15 residues. Trimming pared 3 bases from V and 0 bases from J, leaving 11 bases between. Looked up from germline, CDR1 is MNHEY and CDR2 is SVGAGI.

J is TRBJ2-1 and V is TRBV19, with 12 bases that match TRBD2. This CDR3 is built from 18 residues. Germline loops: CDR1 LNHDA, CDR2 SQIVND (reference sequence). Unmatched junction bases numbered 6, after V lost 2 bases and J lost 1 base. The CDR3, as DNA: TGTGCCAGTAGTATAAGACTAGCGGGGGCCCAATCCTACAATGAGCAGTTCTTC. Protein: CASSIRLAGAQSYNEQFF.

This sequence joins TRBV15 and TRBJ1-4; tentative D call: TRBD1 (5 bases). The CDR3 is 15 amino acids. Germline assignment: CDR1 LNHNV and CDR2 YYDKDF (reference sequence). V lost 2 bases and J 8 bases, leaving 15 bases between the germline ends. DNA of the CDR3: TGTGCCACCAGCAGACTGGGGGTGATGAAGGAAAAACTGTTTTTT. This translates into CATSRLGVMKEKLFF.

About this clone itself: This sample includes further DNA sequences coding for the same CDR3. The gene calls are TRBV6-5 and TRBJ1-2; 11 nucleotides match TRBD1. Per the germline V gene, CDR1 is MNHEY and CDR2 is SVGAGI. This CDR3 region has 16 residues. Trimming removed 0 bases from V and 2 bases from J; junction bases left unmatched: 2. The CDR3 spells CASSYSRTGGNYGYTF. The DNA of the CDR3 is TGTGCCAGCAGTTACTCGAGGACAGGGGGCAACTATGGCTACACCTTC.

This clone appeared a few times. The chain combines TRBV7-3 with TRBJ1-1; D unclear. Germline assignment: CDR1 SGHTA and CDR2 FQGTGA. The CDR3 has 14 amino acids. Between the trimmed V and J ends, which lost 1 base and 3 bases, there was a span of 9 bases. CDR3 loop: CASSLNGLYTEAFF. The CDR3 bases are TGTGCCAGCAGCTTAAACGGCCTCTACACTGAAGCTTTCTTT.

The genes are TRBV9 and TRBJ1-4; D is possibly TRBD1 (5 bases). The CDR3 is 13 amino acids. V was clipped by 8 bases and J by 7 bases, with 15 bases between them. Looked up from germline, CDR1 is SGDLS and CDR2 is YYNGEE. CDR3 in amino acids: CARRLTGGEKLFF. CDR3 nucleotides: TGTGCCAGGCGTCTTACAGGAGGTGAAAAACTGTTTTTT. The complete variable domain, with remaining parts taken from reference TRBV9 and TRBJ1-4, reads DSGVTQTPKHLITATGQRVTLRCSPRSGDLSVYWYQQSLDQGLQFLIQYYNGEERAKGNILERFSAQQFPDLHSELNLSSLELGDSALYFCARRLTGGEKLFFGSGTQLSVL.